This T cell receptor beta chain was identified during a study of T cells in Graves' hyperthyroidism and ophthalmopathy. Study-wide context: Peripheral blood samples were taken at initial diagnosis, prior to any treatment.

RNA transcripts were the template for amplifying TCR beta CDR3 regions. Using the HTBI primer set, a first-round RT-PCR was run on the TCR CDR3. Via MiXCR, TCRdb re-called the multiplex PCR reads, giving one row per CDR3 protein. The data contain fewer than 900,000 distinct CDR3 sequences, roughly 20% of them singletons. Trimming pared 0 bases from V and 6 bases from J, leaving 13 bases between. The CDR3 is 15 residues long. Per germline, CDR1 LGHDT and CDR2 YNNKEL (reference sequence). This clonotype appeared many times. The receptor was isolated from a woman between 50 and 59 years old with Graves' hyperthyroidism that later progressed to Graves' ophthalmopathy. The sequencing sample was made of blood. The genes are TRBV3-1 and TRBJ2-3, with a possible D match to TRBD1 (5 bases). In DNA form, the CDR3 reads TGTGCCAGCAGCCAAGATAGGTGGGGCCTGGATACGCAGTATTTT. Its translation is CASSQDRWGLDTQYF.